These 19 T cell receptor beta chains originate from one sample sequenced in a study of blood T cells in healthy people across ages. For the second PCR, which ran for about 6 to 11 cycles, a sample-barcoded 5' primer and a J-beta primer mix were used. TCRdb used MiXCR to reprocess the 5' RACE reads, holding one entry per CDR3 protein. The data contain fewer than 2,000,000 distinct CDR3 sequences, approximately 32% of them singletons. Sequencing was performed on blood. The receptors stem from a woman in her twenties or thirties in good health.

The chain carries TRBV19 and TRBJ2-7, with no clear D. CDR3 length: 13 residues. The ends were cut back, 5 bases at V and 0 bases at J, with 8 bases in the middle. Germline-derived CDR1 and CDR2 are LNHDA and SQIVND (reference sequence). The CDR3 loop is CASSAAPSYEQYF. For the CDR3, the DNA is TGTGCCAGTAGTGCAGCTCCCTCCTACGAGCAGTACTTC.

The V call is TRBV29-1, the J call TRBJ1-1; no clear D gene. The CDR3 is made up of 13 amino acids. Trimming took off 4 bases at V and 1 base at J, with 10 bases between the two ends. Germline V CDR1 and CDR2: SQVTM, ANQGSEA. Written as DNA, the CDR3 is TGCAGCGTTGTCCCCTCTGCGAACACTGAAGCTTTCTTT. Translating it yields CSVVPSANTEAFF.

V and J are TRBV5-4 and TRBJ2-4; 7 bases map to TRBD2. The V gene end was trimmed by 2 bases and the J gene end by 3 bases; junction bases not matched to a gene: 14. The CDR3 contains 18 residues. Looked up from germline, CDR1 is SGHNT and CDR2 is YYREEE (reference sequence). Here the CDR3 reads CASSFGASGGGSKNIQYF. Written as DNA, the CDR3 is TGTGCCAGCAGCTTTGGGGCTAGCGGCGGCGGGAGCAAAAACATTCAGTACTTC.

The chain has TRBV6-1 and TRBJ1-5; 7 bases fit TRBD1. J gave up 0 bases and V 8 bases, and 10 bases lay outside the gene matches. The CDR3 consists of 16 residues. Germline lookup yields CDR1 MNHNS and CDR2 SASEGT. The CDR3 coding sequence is TGTGCCAGCCAACCCAGGACAGGAGATAGCAATCAGCCCCAGCATTTT. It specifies CASQPRTGDSNQPQHF.

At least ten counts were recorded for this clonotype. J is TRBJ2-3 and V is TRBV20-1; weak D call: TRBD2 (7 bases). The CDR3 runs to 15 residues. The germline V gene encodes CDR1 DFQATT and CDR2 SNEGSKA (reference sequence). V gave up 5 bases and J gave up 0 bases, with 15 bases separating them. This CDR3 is CSAPGRGASTDTQYF. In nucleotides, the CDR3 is TGCAGTGCTCCGGGCCGGGGGGCTAGCACAGATACGCAGTATTTT.

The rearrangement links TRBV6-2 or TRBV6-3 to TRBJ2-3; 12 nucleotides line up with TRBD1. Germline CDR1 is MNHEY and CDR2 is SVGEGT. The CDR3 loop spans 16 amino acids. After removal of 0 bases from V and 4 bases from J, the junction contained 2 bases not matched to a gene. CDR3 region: CASSYSGQGASDTQYF. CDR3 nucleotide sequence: TGTGCCAGCAGTTACTCGGGACAGGGGGCTTCAGATACGCAGTATTTT.

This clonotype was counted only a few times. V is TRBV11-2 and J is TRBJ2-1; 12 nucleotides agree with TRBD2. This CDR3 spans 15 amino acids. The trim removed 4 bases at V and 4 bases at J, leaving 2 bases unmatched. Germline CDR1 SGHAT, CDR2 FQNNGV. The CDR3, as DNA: TGTGCCAGCAGCTCTAGCGGGGGGGATTACAATGAGCAGTTCTTC. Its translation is CASSSSGGDYNEQFF.

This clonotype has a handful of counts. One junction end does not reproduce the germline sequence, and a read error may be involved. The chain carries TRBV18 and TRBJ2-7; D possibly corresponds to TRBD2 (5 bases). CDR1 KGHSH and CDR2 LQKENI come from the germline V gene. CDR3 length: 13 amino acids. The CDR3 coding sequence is TGTACCAGCTCACCGAGAACTAGAGACGAGCAGTACTTC. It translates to CTSSPRTRDEQYF.

The DNA for the CDR3 is TGCAGCGTCGAACGGGGACAGGAGACCTACGAGCAGTACTTC. Protein: CSVERGQETYEQYF. The chain couples TRBV29-1 to TRBJ2-7; 8 nucleotides align to TRBD1. The CDR3 spans 14 residues. Per germline, CDR1 SQVTM and CDR2 ANQGSEA. V gave up 6 bases and J gave up 2 bases; unmatched junction bases: 9.

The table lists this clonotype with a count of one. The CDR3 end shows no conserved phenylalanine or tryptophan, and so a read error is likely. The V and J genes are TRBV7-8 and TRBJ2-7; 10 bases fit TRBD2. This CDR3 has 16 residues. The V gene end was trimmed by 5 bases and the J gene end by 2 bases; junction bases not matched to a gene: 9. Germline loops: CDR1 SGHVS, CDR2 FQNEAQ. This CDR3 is CASSLKRGLATYEQYL. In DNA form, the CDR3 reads TGTGCCAGCAGCCTTAAGAGGGGACTAGCGACCTACGAGCAGTACCTC.

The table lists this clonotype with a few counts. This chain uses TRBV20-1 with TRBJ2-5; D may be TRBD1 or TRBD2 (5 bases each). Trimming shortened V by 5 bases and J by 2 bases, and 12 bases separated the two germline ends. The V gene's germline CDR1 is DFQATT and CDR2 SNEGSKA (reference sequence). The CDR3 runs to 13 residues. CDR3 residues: CSAAPGPQETQYF. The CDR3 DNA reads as TGCAGTGCTGCCCCGGGACCTCAAGAGACCCAGTACTTC.

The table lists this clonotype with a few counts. CDR3 amino acids: CASIPRSLSPLHF. CDR3 coding DNA: TGTGCCAGCATCCCCCGTTCCCTTTCACCCCTCCACTTT. The chain uses TRBV28 and TRBJ1-6, with unresolved D. V was trimmed by 7 bases and J by 9 bases, leaving 13 bases between them. CDR3 length: 13 residues. Germline V gives CDR1 MDHEN, CDR2 SYDVKM.

This chain's CDR3 is CSAQTGDSPLHF. CDR3 bases: TGCAGTGCTCAGACAGGGGATTCACCCCTCCACTTT. The V and J genes are TRBV20-1 and TRBJ1-6; 8 nucleotides agree with TRBD1. After removal of 5 bases from V and 8 bases from J, the junction contained 2 bases not matched to a gene. Germline lookup yields CDR1 DFQATT and CDR2 SNEGSKA (reference sequence). This CDR3 is 12 amino acids long.

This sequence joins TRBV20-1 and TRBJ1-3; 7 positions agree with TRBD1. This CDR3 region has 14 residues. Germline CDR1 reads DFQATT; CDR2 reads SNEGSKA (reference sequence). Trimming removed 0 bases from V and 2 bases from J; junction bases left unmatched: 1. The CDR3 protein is CSARETGTGNTIYF. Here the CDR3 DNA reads TGCAGTGCTAGAGAGACAGGGACTGGAAACACCATATATTTT.

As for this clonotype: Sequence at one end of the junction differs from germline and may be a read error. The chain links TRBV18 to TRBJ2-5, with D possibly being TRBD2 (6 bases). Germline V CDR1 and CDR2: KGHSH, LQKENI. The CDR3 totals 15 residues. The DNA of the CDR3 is TGTGCCAGCCCACCACTAGGGACTGCCGGAGAGACCCAGTACTTC. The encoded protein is CASPPLGTAGETQYF.

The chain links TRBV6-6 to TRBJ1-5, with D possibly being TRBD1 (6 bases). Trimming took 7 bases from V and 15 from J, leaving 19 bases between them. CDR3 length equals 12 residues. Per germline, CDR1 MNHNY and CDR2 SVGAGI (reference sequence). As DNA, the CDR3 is TGTGCCAGCACCGACACTAGGGGGACAAGGCATTTT. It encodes CASTDTRGTRHF.

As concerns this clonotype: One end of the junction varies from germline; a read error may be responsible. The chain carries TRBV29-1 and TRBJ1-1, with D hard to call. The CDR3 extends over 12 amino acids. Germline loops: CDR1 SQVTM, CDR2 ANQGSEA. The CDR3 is CSVVAGNAEAFF. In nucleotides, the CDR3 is TGCAGCGTTGTAGCGGGGAACGCTGAAGCTTTCTTT.

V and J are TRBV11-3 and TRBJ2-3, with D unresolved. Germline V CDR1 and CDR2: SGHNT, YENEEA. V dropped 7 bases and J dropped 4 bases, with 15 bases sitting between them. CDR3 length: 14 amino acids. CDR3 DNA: TGTGCCAGCAACCCATCGCTTTTGGCAGATACGCAGTATTTT. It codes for CASNPSLLADTQYF.

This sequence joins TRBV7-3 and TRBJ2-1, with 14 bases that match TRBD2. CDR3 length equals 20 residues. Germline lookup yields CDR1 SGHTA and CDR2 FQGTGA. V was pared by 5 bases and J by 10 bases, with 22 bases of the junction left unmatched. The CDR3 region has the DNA TGTGCCAGCAGCCCAAAGTCGGCCGGACTAGCGGGAGGATATTCCAGAGAGCAGTTCTTC. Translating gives CASSPKSAGLAGGYSREQFF.